This T cell receptor beta chain derives from a study of blood T cell repertoires in COVID-19. As for the study in general: COVID-19 samples from acute and convalescent phases originated in the United States, Italy and Spain.

Assay used: immunoSEQ multiplex PCR; TCRdb lists only in-frame clones, some missing. The sample contains roughly 150,000 clones, more than 85% of which appear only once. Enrolled during active infection, Seattle patients were then followed longitudinally. Germline V gives CDR1 MNHNS, CDR2 SASEGT. The V gene lost 3 bases and the J gene lost 0 bases, with 12 bases spanning the gap. The CDR3 sequence is 16 residues long. The clonotype comes from a woman at least 80 years old with COVID-19, enrolled during active disease. Specimen: peripheral blood. The J gene is TRBJ2-1, the V gene TRBV6-1; D perhaps matches TRBD2 (6 bases). The CDR3 sequence is CASSDPSGGSYNEQFF. CDR3 sequence (DNA): TGTGCCAGCAGTGACCCATCCGGGGGCTCCTACAATGAGCAGTTCTTC.